The table lists the clone carrying this T cell receptor (beta chain) with a count of one. V was clipped by 6 bases and J by 5 bases; unmatched bases: 12. Per the germline V gene, CDR1 is ENHRY and CDR2 is SYGVKD. The CDR3 is 15 amino acids. Some clones are missing from TCRdb's copy, which holds only in-frame ones; the method was immunoSEQ multiplex PCR. There are a few hundred thousand clones in the sample; 70% to 90% occur only once, and approximately 1.5% lies in the top ten. This record belongs to a study of blood T cell repertoires in COVID-19. Study in general: The origin of the acute and convalescent COVID-19 samples was the United States, Italy and Spain. Sample material is recorded as cDNA or gDNA derived from T cells, B-cell-depleted T cells, or PBMCs.

Participants reported their clinical history, and cohort assignment relied on those reports. Within the 2 weeks before study entry, each person in the exposed group met a COVID-19 case. The chain uses TRBV10-3 and TRBJ2-7, with TRBD1 matching over 8 bases. The sequenced sample consisted of PBMCs or T cells enriched from blood (not recorded which). This receptor was taken from a young woman who had been exposed to COVID-19. The CDR3 here is CAIRSGQGSIDEQYF. The CDR3 DNA is TGTGCCATCAGATCCGGACAGGGAAGTATCGACGAGCAGTACTTC.